The clone carrying this TCR beta chain was observed a handful of times. Its specificity is unknown. Germline assignment: CDR1 KGHSH and CDR2 LQKENI. CDR3 length: 13 amino acids. V lost 3 bases to trimming and J lost 8 bases, with 13 bases between them. This sample is part of a study of regulatory T cells in long-lasting Graves disease. Sequencing libraries for TCR beta were prepared with iRepertoire HTBI primers and Arm-PCR of CDR3 regions. TCRdb independently ran MiXCR on the multiplex PCR reads; one entry per CDR3 protein. This sample has some 440,000 distinct CDR3 sequences, with less than 25% found just once. This sample's time point: persistent/refractory GD, antithyroid drugs over 5 years with positive TRAb. Generation of the TCR library employed RNA extracted from PBMCs. An endocrinology department in Xi'an, China, recruited the patients. Study-level findings and limits: Study of thyroid tissue was not done, with only peripheral blood studied.

Source: peripheral blood mononuclear cells (PBMCs), taken when the disease was refractory, from a patient treated with antithyroid drugs. The rearrangement links TRBV18 to TRBJ1-2; D is perhaps TRBD1 (5 bases). This sequence originates from a female donor with Graves disease. The CDR3 DNA reads TGTGCCAGCTCACCGGGGCCAGGACAAGGCTACACCTTC. As protein: CASSPGPGQGYTF.